Listed below are T cell receptor beta chains from one sample, sequenced in a study of PD-L1 blockade in urothelial cancer. Sequencing used immunoSEQ multiplex PCR; TCRdb keeps in-frame clones, though not all of them. The profile shows about 42,000 clones, over 65% of them singletons. Specimen: PBMCs, collected around atezolizumab (anti-PD-L1) treatment. The source is a man in his 70s with urothelial cancer. The CDR3 runs from the conserved cysteine through the conserved F or W. The order of the fields is J gene, V gene, clone size, D gene, CDR3 protein, CDR3 DNA. D genes are given only for firm matches. Where a row states a size, it is once, few, many or the class of an expanded clone; other rows omit it.

TRBJ1-1 TRBV4-3 medium-sized TRBD1 CASSRNRGTFTEAFF TGCGCCAGCAGCCGCAACAGGGGTACGTTCACTGAAGCTTTCTTT
TRBJ1-5 TRBV15 - - CATSRDRPGRSNQPQHF TGTGCCACCAGCAGAGATCGCCCAGGTCGGAGCAATCAGCCCCAGCATTTT
TRBJ2-5 TRBV7-7 - TRBD1 CASSTGGQETQYF TGTGCTAGCAGCACAGGGGGCCAAGAGACCCAGTACTTC
TRBJ1-2 TRBV7-9 - - CASSSGQYYGYTF TGTGCCAGCAGCTCCGGACAGTACTATGGCTACACCTTC
TRBJ1-2 TRBV7-9 once TRBD1 CASSFSATGNYGYTF TGTGCCAGCAGCTTCTCCGCGACAGGGAACTATGGCTACACCTTC
TRBJ2-7 TRBV19 - TRBD2 CASSPLGSGSSYEQYF TGTGCCAGTAGCCCGCTGGGAAGCGGGAGCAGCTACGAGCAGTACTTC
TRBJ2-7 TRBV5-5 - TRBD2 CASRERTSLVGEQYF TGTGCCAGCAGAGAAAGGACTAGCCTTGTCGGGGAGCAGTACTTC
TRBJ2-7 TRBV7-2 - - CASSLRGSSRYEQYF TGTGCCAGCAGCTTACGAGGATCGAGCCGCTACGAGCAGTACTTC
TRBJ2-7 TRBV6-5 - TRBD1 CASRPSLGTAYEQYF TGTGCCAGCAGGCCGAGCCTAGGGACAGCTTACGAGCAGTACTTC
TRBJ2-3 TRBV10-3 - TRBD2 CAISDSGTRGNTQYF TGTGCCATCAGTGATAGTGGGACTAGAGGGAATACGCAGTATTTT
TRBJ1-4 TRBV4-3 - - CASRPYGGDEKLFF TGCGCCAGCAGACCCTACGGGGGGGACGAAAAACTGTTTTTT
TRBJ1-1 TRBV11-3 - - CASSLENRAWTEAFF TGTGCCAGCAGCTTAGAAAACAGGGCTTGGACTGAAGCTTTCTTT
TRBJ2-1 TRBV5-1 - - CASSLTADSYNEQFF TGCGCCAGCAGCTTGACGGCGGATTCCTACAATGAGCAGTTCTTC
TRBJ1-5 TRBV7-9 - TRBD1 CASSLGQGENQPQHF TGTGCCAGCAGCTTAGGACAGGGGGAAAATCAGCCCCAGCATTTT
TRBJ1-5 TRBV7-2 - TRBD1 CASSIGTGEGQPQHF TGTGCCAGCAGCATAGGGACAGGGGAGGGACAGCCCCAGCATTTT
TRBJ2-1 TRBV5-5 - TRBD2 CASSLRLAGGGNEQFF TGTGCCAGCAGCTTGAGGCTAGCGGGGGGGGGCAATGAGCAGTTCTTC
TRBJ2-3 TRBV5-4 few TRBD2 CASSHPSAGGGTQYF TGTGCCAGCAGCCACCCGAGTGCGGGAGGGGGTACGCAGTATTTT
TRBJ1-5 TRBV9 - - CASSPDIGGNQPQHF TGTGCCAGCAGCCCTGACATTGGTGGGAATCAGCCCCAGCATTTT
TRBJ1-5 TRBV10-3 - - CAISGGAAGQPQHF TGTGCCATCAGTGGCGGGGCGGCCGGACAGCCCCAGCATTTT
TRBJ2-3 TRBV28 - TRBD2 CASSPTSGRGDTQYF TGTGCCAGCAGCCCAACTAGCGGGAGGGGGGATACGCAGTATTTT
TRBJ2-5 TRBV25-1 few - CASSEDREEETQYF TGTGCCAGCAGTGAAGACAGGGAGGAAGAGACCCAGTACTTC
TRBJ2-2 TRBV9 - - CASSPRTVSPGELFF TGTGCCAGCAGCCCTCGGACAGTGAGTCCCGGGGAGCTGTTTTTT
TRBJ1-4 TRBV7-6 once - CASSLGGGGSTNEKLFF TGTGCCAGCAGCTTGGGAGGGGGAGGCTCAACTAATGAAAAACTGTTTTTT
TRBJ1-1 TRBV9 - TRBD1 CASSVQGMTGEVSF TGTGCCAGCAGCGTACAAGGGATGACAGGGGAAGTTTCCTTT
TRBJ2-7 TRBV5-6 once TRBD1 CASSSGTGSYEQYF TGTGCCAGCAGCTCCGGGACAGGGTCCTACGAGCAGTACTTC